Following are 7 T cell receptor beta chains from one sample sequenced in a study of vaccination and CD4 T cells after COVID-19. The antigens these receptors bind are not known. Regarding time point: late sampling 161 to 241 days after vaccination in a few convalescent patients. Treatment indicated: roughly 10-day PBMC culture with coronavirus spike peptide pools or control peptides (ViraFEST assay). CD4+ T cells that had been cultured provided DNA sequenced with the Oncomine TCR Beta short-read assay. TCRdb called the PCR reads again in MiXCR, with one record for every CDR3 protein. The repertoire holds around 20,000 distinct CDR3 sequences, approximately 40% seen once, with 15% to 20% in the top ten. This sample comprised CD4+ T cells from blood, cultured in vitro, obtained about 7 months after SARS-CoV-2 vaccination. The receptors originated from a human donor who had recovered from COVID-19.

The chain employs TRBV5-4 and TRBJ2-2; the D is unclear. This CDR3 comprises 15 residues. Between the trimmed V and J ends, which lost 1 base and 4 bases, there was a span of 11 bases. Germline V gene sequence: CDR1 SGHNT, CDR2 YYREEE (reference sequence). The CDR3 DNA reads TGTGCCAGCAGCTTGTCAAGTGTTTTCACCGGGGAGCTGTTTTTT. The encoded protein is CASSLSSVFTGELFF.

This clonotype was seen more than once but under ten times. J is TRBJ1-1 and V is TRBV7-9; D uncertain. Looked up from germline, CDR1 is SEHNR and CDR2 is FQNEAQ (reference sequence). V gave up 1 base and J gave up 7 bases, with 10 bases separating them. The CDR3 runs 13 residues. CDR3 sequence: CASSLVGGIEAFF. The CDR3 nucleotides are TGTGCCAGCAGCTTAGTCGGCGGGATTGAAGCTTTCTTT.

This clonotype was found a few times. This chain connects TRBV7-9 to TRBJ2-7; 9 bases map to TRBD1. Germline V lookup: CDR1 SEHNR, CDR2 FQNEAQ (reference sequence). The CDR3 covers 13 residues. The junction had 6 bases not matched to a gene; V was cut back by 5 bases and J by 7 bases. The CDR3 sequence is CASSTGQGWEQYF. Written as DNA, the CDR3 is TGTGCCAGCAGCACCGGACAGGGGTGGGAGCAGTACTTC.

In nucleotides, the CDR3 is TGTGCCAGCAGCTTAAGCCAGACTTACTCCTACGAGCAGTACTTC. Translation: CASSLSQTYSYEQYF. This chain links TRBV7-2 with TRBJ2-7; D ambiguous. Germline CDR1 SGHTA, CDR2 FQGNSA. The CDR3 length is 15 residues. The V end was cut by 2 bases, the J end by 0 bases, with 11 bases between.

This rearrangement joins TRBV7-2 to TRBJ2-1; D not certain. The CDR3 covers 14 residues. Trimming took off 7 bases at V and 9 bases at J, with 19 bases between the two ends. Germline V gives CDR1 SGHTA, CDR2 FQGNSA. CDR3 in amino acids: CASNSPIREGEQFF. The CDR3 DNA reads TGTGCCAGCAACAGCCCCATACGCGAAGGTGAGCAGTTCTTC.

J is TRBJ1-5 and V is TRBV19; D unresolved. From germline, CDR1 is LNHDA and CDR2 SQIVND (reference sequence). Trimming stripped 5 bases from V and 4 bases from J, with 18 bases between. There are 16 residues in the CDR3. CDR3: CASSLRAAASNQPQHF. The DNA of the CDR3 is TGTGCCAGTAGTCTCCGGGCGGCGGCGTCAAATCAGCCCCAGCATTTT.

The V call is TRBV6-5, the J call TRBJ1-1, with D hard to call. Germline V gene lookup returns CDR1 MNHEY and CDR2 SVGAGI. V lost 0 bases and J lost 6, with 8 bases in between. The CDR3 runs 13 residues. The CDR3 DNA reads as TGTGCCAGCAGTTACTCAGGGCTTGCTGAAGCTTTCTTT. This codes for CASSYSGLAEAFF.